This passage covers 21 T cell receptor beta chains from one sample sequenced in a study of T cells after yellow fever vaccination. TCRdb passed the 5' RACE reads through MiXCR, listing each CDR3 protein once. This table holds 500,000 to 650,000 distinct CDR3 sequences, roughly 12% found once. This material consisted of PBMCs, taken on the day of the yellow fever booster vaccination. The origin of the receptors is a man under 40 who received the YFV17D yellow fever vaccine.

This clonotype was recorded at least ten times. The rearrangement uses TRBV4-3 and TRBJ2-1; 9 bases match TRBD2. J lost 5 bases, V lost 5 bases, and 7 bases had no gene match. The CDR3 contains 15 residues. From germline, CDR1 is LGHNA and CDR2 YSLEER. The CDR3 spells CASSTPGLANNEQFF. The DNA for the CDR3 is TGCGCCAGCAGCACACCGGGACTAGCCAACAATGAGCAGTTCTTC.

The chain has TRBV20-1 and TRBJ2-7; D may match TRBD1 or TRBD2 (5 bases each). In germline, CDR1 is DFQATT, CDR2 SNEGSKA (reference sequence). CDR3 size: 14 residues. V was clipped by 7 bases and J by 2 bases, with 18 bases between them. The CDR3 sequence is CSGSRDGRTYEQYF. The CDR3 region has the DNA TGCAGTGGGTCCCGGGACGGACGGACCTACGAGCAGTACTTC.

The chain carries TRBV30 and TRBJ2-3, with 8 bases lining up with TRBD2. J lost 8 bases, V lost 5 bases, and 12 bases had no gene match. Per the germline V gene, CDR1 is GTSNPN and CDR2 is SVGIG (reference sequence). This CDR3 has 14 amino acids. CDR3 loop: CAWDRRAGVSTQYF. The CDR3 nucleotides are TGTGCCTGGGATCGGAGAGCGGGAGTGTCTACGCAGTATTTT.

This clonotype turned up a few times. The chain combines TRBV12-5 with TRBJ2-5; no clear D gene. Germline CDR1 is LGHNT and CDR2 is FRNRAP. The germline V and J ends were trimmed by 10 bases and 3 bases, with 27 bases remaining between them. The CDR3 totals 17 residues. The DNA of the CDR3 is TGTGCTACACCACCAAATCCCAACGATGGTTGCGAAGAGACCCAGTACTTC. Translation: CATPPNPNDGCEETQYF. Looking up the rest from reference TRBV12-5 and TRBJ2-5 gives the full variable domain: DARVTQTPRHKVTEMGQEVTMRCQPILGHNTVFWYRQTMMQGLELLAYFRNRAPLDDSGMPKDRFSAEMPDATLATLKIQPSEPRDSAVYFCATPPNPNDGCEETQYFGPGTRLLVL.

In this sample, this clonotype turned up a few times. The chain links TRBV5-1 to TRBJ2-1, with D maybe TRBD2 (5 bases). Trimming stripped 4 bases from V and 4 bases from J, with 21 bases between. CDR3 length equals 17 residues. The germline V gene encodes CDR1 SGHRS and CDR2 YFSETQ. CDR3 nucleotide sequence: TGCGCCAGCAGCATCCCTAGGACTGGGAAAGAATACAATGAGCAGTTCTTC. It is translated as CASSIPRTGKEYNEQFF.

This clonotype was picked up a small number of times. CDR3 sequence: CASSRDRDRKLFF. The CDR3 DNA reads as TGTGCCAGCAGCCGTGACAGGGACCGAAAACTGTTTTTT. The chain combines TRBV5-4 with TRBJ1-4; 7 bases fit TRBD1. Germline V lookup: CDR1 SGHNT, CDR2 YYREEE (reference sequence). This CDR3 is built from 13 residues. J was trimmed by 10 bases and V by 4 bases; bases with no gene match: 7. Combining the CDR3 with reference TRBV5-4 and TRBJ1-4 gives the whole variable domain ETGVTQSPTHLIKTRGQQVTLRCSSQSGHNTVSWYQQALGQGPQFIFQYYREEENGRGNFPPRFSGLQFPNYSSELNVNALELDDSALYLCASSRDRDRKLFFGSGTQLSVL.

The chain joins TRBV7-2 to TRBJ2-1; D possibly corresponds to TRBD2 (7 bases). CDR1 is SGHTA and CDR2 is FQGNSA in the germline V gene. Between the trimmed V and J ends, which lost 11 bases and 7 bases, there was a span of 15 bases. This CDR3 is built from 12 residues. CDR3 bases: TGTGCCGGGGGGGGGGCGTGGAATGAGCAGTTCTTC. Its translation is CAGGGAWNEQFF.

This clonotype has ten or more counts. CDR3 in amino acids: CSALQFGRELAGNEQFF. In nucleotides, the CDR3 is TGCAGTGCTCTCCAGTTCGGGCGGGAGTTGGCGGGAAATGAGCAGTTCTTC. V and J are TRBV20-1 and TRBJ2-1; 7 bases match TRBD2. The CDR3 runs to 17 residues. Germline-derived CDR1 and CDR2 are DFQATT and SNEGSKA (reference sequence). V gave up 5 bases and J gave up 7 bases; unmatched junction bases: 20.

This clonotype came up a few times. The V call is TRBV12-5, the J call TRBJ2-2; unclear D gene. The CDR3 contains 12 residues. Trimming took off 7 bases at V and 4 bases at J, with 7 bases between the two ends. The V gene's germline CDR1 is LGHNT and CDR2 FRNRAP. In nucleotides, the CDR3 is TGTGCTAGTGCACATATCACCGGGGAGCTGTTTTTT. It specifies CASAHITGELFF.

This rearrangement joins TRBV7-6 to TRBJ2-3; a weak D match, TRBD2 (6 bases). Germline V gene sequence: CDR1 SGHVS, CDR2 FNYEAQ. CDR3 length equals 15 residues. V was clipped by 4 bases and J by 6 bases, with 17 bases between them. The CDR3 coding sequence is TGTGCCAGCAGCTCGGGGGAGAACGATCAGGATACGCAGTATTTT. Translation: CASSSGENDQDTQYF. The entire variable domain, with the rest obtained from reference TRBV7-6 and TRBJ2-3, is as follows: GAGVSQSPRYKVTKRGQDVALRCDPISGHVSLYWYRQALGQGPEFLTYFNYEAQQDKSGLPNDRFSAERPEGSISTLTIQRTEQRDSAMYRCASSSGENDQDTQYFGPGTRLTVL.

The CDR3 reads CASSPVPNEQFF. CDR3 sequence (DNA): TGTGCCAGCAGCCCCGTTCCCAATGAGCAGTTCTTC. The chain uses TRBV7-2 and TRBJ2-1; no clear D gene. The germline V gene encodes CDR1 SGHTA and CDR2 FQGNSA. CDR3 length: 12 residues. Trimming left V 5 bases short and J 6 bases short, with 8 bases between.

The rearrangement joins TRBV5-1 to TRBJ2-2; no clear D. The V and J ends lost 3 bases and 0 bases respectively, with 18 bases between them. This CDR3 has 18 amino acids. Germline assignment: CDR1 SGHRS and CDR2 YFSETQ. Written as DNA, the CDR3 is TGCGCCAGCAGCTCCCCACCTGCGAGCACAGCGAACACCGGGGAGCTGTTTTTT. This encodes CASSSPPASTANTGELFF.

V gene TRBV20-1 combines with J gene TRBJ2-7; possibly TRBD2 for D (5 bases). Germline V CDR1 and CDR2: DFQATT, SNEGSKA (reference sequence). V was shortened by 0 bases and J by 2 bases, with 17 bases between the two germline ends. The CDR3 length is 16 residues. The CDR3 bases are TGCAGTGCTAGAGAGGGCGGAGGCCGGGTCCCCTACGAGCAGTACTTC. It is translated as CSAREGGGRVPYEQYF.

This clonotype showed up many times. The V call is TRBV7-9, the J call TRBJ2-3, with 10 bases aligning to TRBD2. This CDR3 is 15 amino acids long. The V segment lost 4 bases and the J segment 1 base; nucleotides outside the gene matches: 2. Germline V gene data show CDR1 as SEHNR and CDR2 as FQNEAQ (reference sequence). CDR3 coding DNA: TGTGCCAGCAGCTCCGGGACTAGCGGCACAGATACGCAGTATTTT. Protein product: CASSSGTSGTDTQYF.

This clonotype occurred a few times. The CDR3 DNA is TGTGCCAGCACCATGGGGTCCGGGGCCAACGTCCTGACTTTC. Protein sequence: CASTMGSGANVLTF. This chain connects TRBV7-8 to TRBJ2-6; no clear D. The CDR3 is 14 residues long. CDR1 and CDR2 (germline): SGHVS, FQNEAQ. Deletions cut 7 bases from V and 4 bases from J, with 11 bases between. The complete variable domain, with remaining parts taken from reference TRBV7-8 and TRBJ2-6, reads GAGVSQSPRYKVAKRGQDVALRCDPISGHVSLFWYQQALGQGPEFLTYFQNEAQLDKSGLPSDRFFAERPEGSVSTLKIQRTQQEDSAVYLCASTMGSGANVLTFGAGSRLTVL.

Here the CDR3 DNA reads TGCAGTGCTACGGGACTAGCGAATCTGCCTGAGCAGTTCTTC. It translates to CSATGLANLPEQFF. This chain joins TRBV20-1 and TRBJ2-1, with TRBD2 matching 10 bases. Trimming took 4 bases from V and 9 from J; bases not matched to a gene: 9. Germline CDR1 DFQATT, CDR2 SNEGSKA (reference sequence). This CDR3 region has 14 residues.

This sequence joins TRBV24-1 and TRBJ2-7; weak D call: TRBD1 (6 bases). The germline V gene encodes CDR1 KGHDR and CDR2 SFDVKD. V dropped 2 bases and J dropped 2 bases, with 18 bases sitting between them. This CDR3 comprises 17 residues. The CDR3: CATSDSADSFFPYEQYF. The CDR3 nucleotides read TGTGCCACCAGTGATTCTGCGGACAGTTTTTTCCCCTACGAGCAGTACTTC.

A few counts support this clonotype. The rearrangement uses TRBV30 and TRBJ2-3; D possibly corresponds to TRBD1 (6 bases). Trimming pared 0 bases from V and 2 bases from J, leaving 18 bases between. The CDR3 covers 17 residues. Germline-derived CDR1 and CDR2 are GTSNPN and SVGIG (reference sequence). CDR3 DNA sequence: TGTGCCTGGAGTGTAGGGCGGACAGTTCGGAACACAGATACGCAGTATTTT. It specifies CAWSVGRTVRNTDTQYF.

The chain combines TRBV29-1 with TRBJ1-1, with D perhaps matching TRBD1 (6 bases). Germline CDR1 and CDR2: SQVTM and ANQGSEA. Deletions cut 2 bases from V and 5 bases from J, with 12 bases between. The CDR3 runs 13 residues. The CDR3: CSVERGVGTEAFF. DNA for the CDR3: TGCAGCGTTGAAAGGGGGGTGGGGACTGAAGCTTTCTTT. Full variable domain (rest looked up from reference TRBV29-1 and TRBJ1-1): SAVISQKPSRDICQRGTSLTIQCQVDSQVTMMFWYRQQPGQSLTLIATANQGSEATYESGFVIDKFPISRPNLTFSTLTVSNMSPEDSSIYLCSVERGVGTEAFFGQGTRLTVV.

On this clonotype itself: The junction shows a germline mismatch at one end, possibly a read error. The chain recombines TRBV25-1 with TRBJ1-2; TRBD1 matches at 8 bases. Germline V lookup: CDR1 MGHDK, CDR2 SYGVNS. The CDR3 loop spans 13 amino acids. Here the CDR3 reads CVSSLDRVYGYTF. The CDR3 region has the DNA TGTGTCAGCAGTCTGGACAGGGTCTATGGCTACACCTTC.

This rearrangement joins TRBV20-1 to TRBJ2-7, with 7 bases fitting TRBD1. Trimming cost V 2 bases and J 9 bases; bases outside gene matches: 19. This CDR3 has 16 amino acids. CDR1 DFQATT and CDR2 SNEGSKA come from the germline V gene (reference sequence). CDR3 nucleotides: TGCAGTGCTAGATCCAATGACAGGGAACACTACGAGCGGCAGTACTTC. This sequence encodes CSARSNDREHYERQYF.